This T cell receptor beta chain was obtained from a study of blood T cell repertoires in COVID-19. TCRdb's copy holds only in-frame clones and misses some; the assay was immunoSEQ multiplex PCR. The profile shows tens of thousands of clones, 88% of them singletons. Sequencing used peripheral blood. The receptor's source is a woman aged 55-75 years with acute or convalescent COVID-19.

The CDR3, as DNA: TGTGCCAGCAGTCATCCCAACTGGGACAGAGGAAACACCATATATTTT. This codes for CASSHPNWDRGNTIYF. The chain employs TRBV28 and TRBJ1-3, with 7 positions matching TRBD1. J lost 4 bases, V lost 5 bases, and 11 bases had no gene match. The CDR3 has 16 residues. CDR1 is MDHEN and CDR2 is SYDVKM in the germline V gene.